One sample yielded the 23 T cell receptor beta chains listed below, sequenced in a study of post-analysis software for immune sequencing data. Study outcomes and limitations: Patients showed TRBV5-6, TRBV5-1 and TRBV20-1 among roughly five TRBV segments more frequent than in controls.

TCR beta cDNA libraries included unique molecular identifiers. TCRdb independently ran MiXCR on the PCR reads; one entry per CDR3 protein. In the table there are about 210,000 distinct CDR3 sequences, about 30% of which are singletons. The antigens for these receptors are not known. The source material was blood. These receptors originate from a girl between 2 and 17 years old with multiple sclerosis.

For this clonotype: Being one base from a much bigger clone, this may be a read error. DNA of the CDR3: TGTACCAGCAGCCCTCACACAGGGTTCTCCTACAATGAGCAGTTCTTC. It is translated as CTSSPHTGFSYNEQFF. The chain uses TRBV7-9 and TRBJ2-1; the D gene is possibly TRBD1 (6 bases). Germline CDR1 SEHNR, CDR2 FQNEAQ (reference sequence). The CDR3 contains 16 residues.

A word on this clonotype: A much larger clone lies a single base off, so this may be a read error. The V call is TRBV12-3 or TRBV12-4, the J call TRBJ2-5, with 10 bases that match TRBD2. The CDR3 spans 15 residues. V lost 3 bases and J lost 4; bases outside the gene matches: 5. CDR3 sequence (DNA): TGTGCCAGCAGTTTGTCTAGCGGGAGCGCAGAGACCCAGTACTTC. Protein product: CASSLSSGSAETQYF.

The chain is built from TRBV4-1 and TRBJ1-1; no firm D call. The germline gives CDR1 MGHRA, CDR2 YSYEKL. V dropped 3 bases and J dropped 2 bases, with 10 bases sitting between them. The length of the CDR3 is 14 residues. CDR3 region: CASSHWRANTEAFF. The CDR3 nucleotides are TGCGCCAGCAGCCATTGGAGGGCAAACACTGAAGCTTTCTTT.

Many counts were recorded for this clonotype. This chain joins TRBV27 and TRBJ2-1; 12 bases map to TRBD2. The CDR3 has 15 amino acids. Germline CDR1 and CDR2: MNHEY and SMNVEV (reference sequence). V lost 6 bases, J lost 4 bases, and 4 bases stayed unmatched. CDR3 residues: CASSLLAGGYNEQFF. For the CDR3, the DNA is TGTGCCAGCAGCCTCCTAGCGGGGGGGTACAATGAGCAGTTCTTC.

A word on this clonotype: Being one base from a much bigger clone, this may be a read error. The rearrangement links TRBV7-2 to TRBJ2-1; the D gene is possibly TRBD2 (6 bases). Matching the DNA end better, TRBJ2-7 makes the J call doubtful. Germline V lookup: CDR1 SGHTA, CDR2 FQGNSA. The CDR3 runs 17 residues. The CDR3 DNA is TGTGCCAGCAGCTTAGAAGCGGGCTCGAGCTCCTACAATGAGCAGTACTTC. As protein: CASSLEAGSSSYNEQYF.

In its sample, this clonotype was seen many times. The chain uses TRBV7-9 and TRBJ2-7; D uncertain. Trimming cost V 4 bases and J 3 bases, with 10 bases left between them. Germline CDR1 reads SEHNR; CDR2 reads FQNEAQ (reference sequence). This CDR3 has 13 amino acids. The CDR3 reads CASSSKGLYEQYF. For the CDR3, the DNA is TGTGCCAGCAGCTCCAAAGGTCTCTACGAGCAGTACTTC.

This clonotype has only a few counts. The rearrangement links TRBV20-1 to TRBJ2-5; 7 bases agree with TRBD2. The tail of the sequence fits TRBJ2-7 better, so the J call may be wrong. The CDR3 runs to 14 residues. Germline V gene lookup returns CDR1 DFQATT and CDR2 SNEGSKA (reference sequence). CDR3 loop: CSAPSSGSWDEQYF. CDR3 DNA sequence: TGCAGTGCACCCTCTAGCGGATCATGGGACGAGCAGTACTTC.

This clonotype was found a few times. A junction end diverges from the germline sequence, so it may reflect a read error. The CDR3 sequence: CAGSYSETQYF. The CDR3 DNA is TGTGCCGGCAGTTACAGCGAGACCCAGTACTTC. V gene TRBV6-2 or TRBV6-3 combines with J gene TRBJ2-5; D gene uncertain. CDR3 length: 11 residues. CDR1 is MNHEY, CDR2 SVGEGT, per germline.

This clonotype was recorded once. A read error may be the cause here, since a much bigger clone is one base away. The chain combines TRBV5-6 with TRBJ2-1, with 7 bases that match TRBD2. Germline CDR1 and CDR2: SGHDT and YYEEEE. The length of the CDR3 is 15 residues. V shed 3 bases, J shed 13 bases, and the junction held 16 bases outside the gene matches. CDR3 DNA sequence: TGTGCCAGCAGCTCCCGACTAGCATGGGGGGGGACCCAGTTCTTC. It specifies CASSSRLAWGGTQFF.

This rearrangement joins TRBV14 to TRBJ1-2, with D unclear. The CDR3 extends over 13 amino acids. Trimming took off 1 base at V and 7 bases at J, with 10 bases between the two ends. Per the germline V gene, CDR1 is SGHDN and CDR2 is FVKESK. The CDR3 region has the DNA TGTGCCAGCAGCCAAGCCCATCCGCTTGGCTACACCTTC. This sequence encodes CASSQAHPLGYTF. The whole variable domain, filled in from reference TRBV14 and TRBJ1-2, reads EAGVTQFPSHSVIEKGQTVTLRCDPISGHDNLYWYRRVMGKEIKFLLHFVKESKQDESGMPNNRFLAERTGGTYSTLKVQPAELEDSGVYFCASSQAHPLGYTFGSGTRLTVV.

This clonotype was found a few times. This chain connects TRBV7-3 to TRBJ2-4; D might be TRBD2 (5 bases). V was clipped by 0 bases and J by 12 bases, with 18 bases between them. This CDR3 has 15 residues. The V gene's germline CDR1 is SGHTA and CDR2 FQGTGA. In nucleotides, the CDR3 is TGTGCCAGCAGCTTAACCAAGGACTCACTAAGCCCTCAGTACTTC. Translating it yields CASSLTKDSLSPQYF. The whole variable domain, remainder taken from reference TRBV7-3 and TRBJ2-4, is GAGVSQTPSNKVTEKGKYVELRCDPISGHTALYWYRQSLGQGPEFLIYFQGTGAADDSGLPNDRFFAVRPEGSVSTLKIQRTERGDSAVYLCASSLTKDSLSPQYFGAGTRLSVL.

The rearrangement uses TRBV18 and TRBJ2-7; no clear D gene. V lost 0 bases and J 4 bases, leaving 7 bases between the germline ends. This CDR3 region has 13 residues. Germline V lookup: CDR1 KGHSH, CDR2 LQKENI. CDR3 residues: CASSPPPEYEQYF. CDR3 DNA sequence: TGTGCCAGCTCACCACCGCCAGAGTACGAGCAGTACTTC.

As to this clonotype: At one of its ends the junction is not consistent with the germline gene, which may arise from a read error. V gene TRBV20-1 combines with J gene TRBJ1-5; TRBD1 aligns across 8 bases. The CDR3 spans 12 residues. Germline CDR1 DFQATT, CDR2 SNEGSKA (reference sequence). The CDR3 loop reads CSTRQGNQPQHF. The CDR3 nucleotides read TGTAGTACACGACAGGGGAATCAGCCCCAGCATTTT.

CDR3 sequence reads: CASTSVRGELFF. DNA of the CDR3: TGTGCCAGCACCTCGGTACGGGGGGAACTGTTTTTT. This sequence joins TRBV5-6 and TRBJ1-4, with D perhaps matching TRBD1 (5 bases). The V gene's germline CDR1 is SGHDT and CDR2 YYEEEE. Trimming shortened V by 6 bases and J by 12 bases, and 15 bases separated the two germline ends. This CDR3 spans 12 amino acids.

This chain connects TRBV27 to TRBJ2-2; possibly TRBD1 for D (6 bases). The V and J ends lost 5 bases and 6 bases respectively, with 19 bases between them. CDR3 length: 16 residues. Looked up from germline, CDR1 is MNHEY and CDR2 is SMNVEV (reference sequence). CDR3 sequence reads: CASSPKGDLSPGELFF. The CDR3 coding sequence is TGTGCCAGCAGTCCGAAGGGGGATTTGTCCCCCGGGGAGCTGTTTTTT.

Turning to this clonotype: A much larger clone differs from this one at a single base, so this may be a read error. The chain carries TRBV4-2 and TRBJ2-1; TRBD2 might be the D (6 bases). The V end was cut by 4 bases, the J end by 5 bases, with 21 bases between. The length of the CDR3 is 17 residues. Germline loops: CDR1 LGHNA, CDR2 YNFKEQ. The chain's CDR3 is CASSRPNGTLHHNEQFF. Here the CDR3 DNA reads TGTGCCAGCAGCCGACCTAACGGGACTCTTCACCACAATGAGCAGTTCTTC.

About this clonotype itself: Given a much more abundant clone one base away, this may be a read error. The gene calls are TRBV12-3 or TRBV12-4 and TRBJ2-1; TRBD1 or TRBD2 may be the D gene (7 bases each). V lost 5 bases, J lost 8 bases, and 13 bases lay in between. The CDR3 spans 13 residues. The CDR3: CASSAGGADEQFF. The DNA for the CDR3 is TGTGCCAGCAGTGCAGGGGGGGCCGATGAGCAGTTCTTC.

This clonotype was observed a handful of times. The chain has TRBV28 and TRBJ1-3; D gene ambiguous. Germline V CDR1 and CDR2: MDHEN, SYDVKM. V was trimmed by 6 bases and J by 0 bases, leaving 6 bases between them. The CDR3 is 13 amino acids. The CDR3 loop reads CASSRSSGNTIYF. The CDR3 region has the DNA TGTGCCAGCAGCAGGAGCTCTGGAAACACCATATATTTT.

The table lists this clonotype with many counts. The V gene is TRBV20-1, the J gene TRBJ2-1; the match to TRBD2 covers 11 bases. Germline CDR1 is DFQATT and CDR2 is SNEGSKA (reference sequence). Trimming took 0 bases from V and 7 from J; bases not matched to a gene: 5. This CDR3 is built from 15 residues. The chain's CDR3 is CSARDPSGRMNEQFF. The CDR3 DNA is TGCAGTGCTAGAGACCCTAGCGGGAGGATGAATGAGCAGTTCTTC.

This clonotype has a count of ten or more. V is TRBV6-5 and J is TRBJ2-1; 11 positions match TRBD2. Germline V lookup: CDR1 MNHEY, CDR2 SVGAGI. This CDR3 is 17 amino acids long. Germline trimming cut 0 bases from V and 0 bases from J; bases unmatched to any gene: 1. Here the CDR3 reads CASSYSLAGGSYNEQFF. In DNA, the CDR3 is TGTGCCAGCAGTTACTCCCTAGCGGGGGGCTCCTACAATGAGCAGTTCTTC.

A few counts support this clonotype. J is TRBJ1-1 and V is TRBV5-1; D is uncertain. This CDR3 is 13 amino acids long. Trimming removed 5 bases at V and 5 bases at J, with 13 bases between. From germline, CDR1 is SGHRS and CDR2 YFSETQ. The chain's CDR3 is CASSLPVGTEAFF. The CDR3 nucleotides read TGCGCCAGCAGTCTTCCAGTGGGGACTGAAGCTTTCTTT.

This clonotype was seen ten or more times. The V and J genes are TRBV15 and TRBJ2-4; 7 bases map to TRBD1. The V gene end was trimmed by 0 bases and the J gene end by 15 bases; junction bases not matched to a gene: 14. The length of the CDR3 is 15 residues. From germline, CDR1 is LNHNV and CDR2 YYDKDF (reference sequence). This CDR3 reads CATSRDRGRGTNTYF. The CDR3 DNA reads TGTGCCACCAGCAGAGATCGCGGCAGGGGGACGAACACGTACTTC.

V usage is TRBV5-1 and J usage is TRBJ1-3, with a weak D call TRBD1 (6 bases). Germline V gene sequence: CDR1 SGHRS, CDR2 YFSETQ. The CDR3 extends over 17 amino acids. V gave up 0 bases and J gave up 0 bases, with 13 bases separating them. DNA for the CDR3: TGCGCCAGCAGCTTGGGCTGGGCAGGGGACTCTGGAAACACCATATATTTT. Protein product: CASSLGWAGDSGNTIYF.